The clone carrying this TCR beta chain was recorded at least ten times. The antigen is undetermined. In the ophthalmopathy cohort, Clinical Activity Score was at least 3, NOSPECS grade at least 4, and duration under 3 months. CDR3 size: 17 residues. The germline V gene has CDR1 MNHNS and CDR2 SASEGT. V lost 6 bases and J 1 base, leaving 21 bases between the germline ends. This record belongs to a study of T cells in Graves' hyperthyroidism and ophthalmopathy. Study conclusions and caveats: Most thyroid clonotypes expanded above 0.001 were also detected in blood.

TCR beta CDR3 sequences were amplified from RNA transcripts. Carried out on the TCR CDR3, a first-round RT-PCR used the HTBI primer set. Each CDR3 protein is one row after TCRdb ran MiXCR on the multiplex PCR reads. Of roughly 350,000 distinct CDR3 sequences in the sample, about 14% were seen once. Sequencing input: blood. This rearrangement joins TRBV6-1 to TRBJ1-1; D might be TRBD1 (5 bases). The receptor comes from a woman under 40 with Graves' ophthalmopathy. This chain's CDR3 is CASSRTSRARSNTEAFF. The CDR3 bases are TGTGCCAGCAGCCGTACTTCCAGGGCGCGATCGAACACTGAAGCTTTCTTT.